This T cell receptor beta chain stems from a study of shared clonotypes between healthy human individuals. This clone was seen a handful of times. Its antigen is not identified. The donor population consisted of healthy HIV-negative adults with no recent acute infections or vaccinations. Caucasian adults residing in Nashville, Tennessee made up all the donors. Study-wide results and caveats: Among non-shared clonotypes, generation probabilities were lower than among those shared by all four donors. Estimated clonotype richness was generally higher in naive than memory subsets.

V dropped 3 bases and J dropped 3 bases, with 12 bases sitting between them. Germline V gene lookup returns CDR1 SEHNR and CDR2 FQNEAQ (reference sequence). CDR3 length: 14 residues. Measured with immunoSEQ multiplex PCR; TCRdb has only the in-frame clones, and not every one. The data contain more than 500,000 clones, 95% to 97% of them singletons. Sequencing was performed on naive CD4+ T cells sorted from blood. Regarding subset: CD45RA+ positively selected. The V gene is TRBV7-9, the J gene TRBJ2-7; D ambiguous. This receptor was taken from a woman younger than 45 in good health. CDR3 protein: CASSFEEPYYEQYF. The CDR3 DNA is TGTGCCAGCAGCTTTGAGGAACCGTACTACGAGCAGTACTTC.